This T cell receptor (beta chain) was documented in a study of technical replicates of blood from a few donors (dated by TCRdb to the late 2010s). Libraries were constructed by the immunoSEQ multiplex PCR assay. TCRdb took over this immuneACCESS table, retaining in-frame rearrangements with V and J assigned. Such tables are incomplete; in checked studies, under half of the missing clones stem from an unresolved V gene, and the remainder is unexplained. The sample contains some 69,000 clones, about 90% of them found a single time. The biggest ten clones account for 3.5% to 5.5% of the sample. Of note for this clone: This receptor's antigen is unknown. No base qualities exist here, and no much larger clone lies one base off it.

Sequencing input: PBMCs. This TCR was recovered from a human donor in good health. Some clones in this sample may be carry-over from other donors' samples.

The DNA sequence is TGTGCCAGCAGTTCTCGGGAAAGTAATCAGCCCCAGCATTTT. It encodes CASSSRESNQPQHF. The chain is encoded by TRBV27 joined to TRBJ1-5, with the D gene call left open. Reading from cysteine to phenylalanine, the CDR3 counts 14 amino acids. Only CDR3 DNA is held: 42 bases, read in frame from base 1. The germline V gene (reference sequence) sets CDR1 to MNHEY and CDR2 to SMNVEV. Relative to germline, V is 4 bases shorter and J is 4 bases shorter, with 11 bases between their ends.